Below are 31 T cell receptor beta chains sequenced from a single sample in a study of human T cells and chemical hapten exposure. As for time point: pre-sensitization, week 0. The sample's treatment: therapeutic diphenylcyclopropenone sensitization with weekly scalp DPC. Via MiXCR, TCRdb re-called the RACE reads, giving one row per CDR3 protein. The sample consists of approximately 260,000 distinct CDR3 sequences, approximately 8% of them appearing once. Sample: whole blood, taken in connection with sensitization to the hapten diphenylcyclopropenone (DPC). The receptors come from a young man with alopecia areata. Some clones in this sample may be carry-over from other donors' samples.

The V call is TRBV7-9, the J call TRBJ1-3, with a possible D match to TRBD1 (5 bases). Trimming stripped 5 bases from V and 1 base from J, with 18 bases between. Germline V CDR1 and CDR2: SEHNR, FQNEAQ (reference sequence). The CDR3 has 17 residues. CDR3 nucleotides: TGTGCCAGCAGCCCACCCGGCGGGACCGAATCTGGAAACACCATATATTTT. It codes for CASSPPGGTESGNTIYF.

This rearrangement joins TRBV10-3 to TRBJ2-5; a possible D gene is TRBD1 (5 bases). This CDR3 comprises 18 residues. V shed 0 bases and J shed 2 bases, with 19 bases lying between them. Germline V gene lookup returns CDR1 ENHRY and CDR2 SYGVKD. The CDR3 nucleotides read TGTGCCATCAGTGAGTCTCACGTCCGGCGACAGAGACAAGAGACCCAGTACTTC. The encoded protein is CAISESHVRRQRQETQYF.

This chain links TRBV10-3 with TRBJ1-1, with 7 bases matching TRBD1. The CDR3 totals 13 residues. Germline CDR1 is ENHRY and CDR2 is SYGVKD. The trim removed 10 bases at V and 2 bases at J, leaving 7 bases unmatched. The chain's CDR3 is CATGTAANTEAFF. The DNA for the CDR3 is TGTGCCACGGGGACAGCGGCCAACACTGAAGCTTTCTTT.

This clonotype came up a few times. The genes are TRBV7-2 and TRBJ1-3; the D gene is possibly TRBD1 (5 bases). Per the germline V gene, CDR1 is SGHTA and CDR2 is FQGNSA. The CDR3 has 16 residues. V lost 5 bases and J 2 bases, leaving 16 bases between the germline ends. The CDR3 region is CASSLSPTGPGNTIYF. For the CDR3, the DNA is TGTGCCAGCAGCCTATCCCCCACAGGACCTGGAAACACCATATATTTT.

The chain joins TRBV6-1 to TRBJ1-3; D unclear. The CDR3 is 13 amino acids. Per germline, CDR1 MNHNS and CDR2 SASEGT. V was cut by 8 bases and J by 1 base, with 9 bases left in between. CDR3 DNA sequence: TGTGCCAGCGGGGTGTCGTCTGGAAACACCATATATTTT. Its translation: CASGVSSGNTIYF.

The CDR3 spells CSARMGNEQYF. The CDR3 bases are TGCAGTGCTAGAATGGGGAATGAGCAGTACTTC. The J gene is TRBJ2-7, the V gene TRBV20-1, with D unclear. The CDR3 is 11 residues long. From germline, CDR1 is DFQATT and CDR2 SNEGSKA (reference sequence). V was shortened by 2 bases and J by 7 bases, with 9 bases between the two germline ends.

This clonotype was counted at least ten times. J is TRBJ2-3 and V is TRBV4-3, with D unclear. Germline CDR1 is LGHNA and CDR2 is YSLEER. The CDR3 has 15 residues. V was pared by 4 bases and J by 2 bases, with 13 bases between. The CDR3 DNA reads as TGCGCCAGCAGCCCGAAGACTGATCACACAGATACGCAGTATTTT. Translation gives CASSPKTDHTDTQYF.

V and J are TRBV7-9 and TRBJ1-4; no clear D. The germline gives CDR1 SEHNR, CDR2 FQNEAQ (reference sequence). There are 15 residues in the CDR3. V was clipped by 5 bases and J by 7 bases, with 17 bases between them. Here the CDR3 DNA reads TGTGCCAGCAGCCGAGAGTGGGCGAGGGCTGAAAAACTGTTTTTT. It encodes CASSREWARAEKLFF.

This clonotype has more than one count but fewer than ten. V is TRBV7-2 and J is TRBJ1-1, with 7 nucleotides matching TRBD1. The V segment lost 3 bases and the J segment 1 base; nucleotides outside the gene matches: 8. The CDR3 covers 16 residues. Germline-derived CDR1 and CDR2 are SGHTA and FQGNSA. This CDR3 reads CASSFMGTVANTEAFF. The DNA for the CDR3 is TGTGCCAGCAGCTTTATGGGGACAGTGGCGAACACTGAAGCTTTCTTT.

This clonotype came up a few times. This sequence joins TRBV7-9 and TRBJ1-3; 7 nucleotides align to TRBD1. Germline V gives CDR1 SEHNR, CDR2 FQNEAQ (reference sequence). The CDR3 length is 22 residues. The J segment lost 0 bases and the V segment lost 5 bases, leaving 25 bases of the junction unmatched. The CDR3 DNA reads as TGTGCCAGCAGCCTCACTCGGACAGGACGATCGCCCGGCGTTCCCTCTGGAAACACCATATATTTT. Amino acids: CASSLTRTGRSPGVPSGNTIYF.

V is TRBV5-6 and J is TRBJ2-7; D is perhaps TRBD2 (5 bases). Looked up from germline, CDR1 is SGHDT and CDR2 is YYEEEE. V was shortened by 3 bases and J by 5 bases, with 6 bases between the two germline ends. This CDR3 is built from 11 residues. Written as DNA, the CDR3 is TGTGCCAGCAGCTACGGGAACGAGCAGTACTTC. It translates to CASSYGNEQYF.

This clonotype showed up just a few times. The chain joins TRBV5-1 to TRBJ2-1; 9 bases match TRBD1. CDR1 is SGHRS and CDR2 is YFSETQ in the germline V gene. The length of the CDR3 is 14 residues. The junction had 8 bases not matched to a gene; V was cut back by 4 bases and J by 9 bases. CDR3 amino acids: CASSPGTGKGEQFF. Written as DNA, the CDR3 is TGCGCCAGCAGCCCCGGGACAGGGAAGGGTGAGCAGTTCTTC.

This clonotype was seen only a few times. CDR3: CASSQGVYNEQFF. The CDR3 DNA follows: TGCGCCAGCAGCCAAGGGGTGTACAATGAGCAGTTCTTC. The rearrangement uses TRBV4-1 and TRBJ2-1; D is ambiguous. Germline CDR1 MGHRA, CDR2 YSYEKL. Trimming shortened V by 1 base and J by 4 bases, and 5 bases separated the two germline ends. CDR3 length: 13 amino acids.

This chain joins TRBV7-8 and TRBJ2-7, with TRBD2 as a possible D gene (6 bases). Germline CDR1 SGHVS, CDR2 FQNEAQ. Trimming pared 5 bases from V and 2 bases from J, leaving 19 bases between. This CDR3 spans 16 amino acids. CDR3 nucleotides: TGTGCCAGCAGCCCCGGGGAGGAGGGGTTCCCCTACGAGCAGTACTTC. Translated: CASSPGEEGFPYEQYF.

This clonotype was found many times. One end of the junction varies from germline; a read error may be responsible. The chain combines TRBV7-2 with TRBJ2-1; 8 bases agree with TRBD1. This CDR3 is 13 amino acids long. Germline-derived CDR1 and CDR2 are SGHTA and FQGNSA. The CDR3 is CASSPWDDRGLIF. The CDR3 coding sequence is TGTGCCAGCAGCCCATGGGATGACAGGGGTCTAATCTTC. Using reference TRBV7-2 and TRBJ2-1 for the parts outside the CDR3, the full variable domain is GAGVSQSPSNKVTEKGKDVELRCDPISGHTALYWYRQSLGQGLEFLIYFQGNSAPDKSGLPSDRFSAERTGGSVSTLTIQRTQQEDSAVYLCASSPWDDRGLIFGPGTRLTVL.

The sample holds many counts of this clonotype. The chain links TRBV29-1 to TRBJ2-4; D tentatively fits TRBD1 or TRBD2 (6 bases each). The CDR3 spans 14 residues. V was cut by 6 bases and J by 4 bases, with 16 bases left in between. Germline CDR1 and CDR2: SQVTM and ANQGSEA. The CDR3 loop reads CSVRRGAGKNIQYF. The CDR3 nucleotides read TGCAGCGTGCGAAGGGGGGCGGGTAAAAACATTCAGTACTTC.

In its sample, this clonotype was seen many times. The chain links TRBV7-9 to TRBJ1-1; D not certain. This CDR3 has 16 amino acids. In germline, CDR1 is SEHNR, CDR2 FQNEAQ (reference sequence). The V end was cut by 6 bases, the J end by 0 bases, with 17 bases between. CDR3 DNA sequence: TGTGCCAGCAGTCCTACAATGCCCCCTCTGAACACTGAAGCTTTCTTT. It is translated as CASSPTMPPLNTEAFF.

This chain links TRBV6-6 with TRBJ2-5, with D perhaps given as TRBD1 or TRBD2 (5 bases each). The germline V and J ends were trimmed by 6 bases and 1 base, with 12 bases remaining between them. The CDR3 sequence is 14 residues long. The V gene's germline CDR1 is MNHNY and CDR2 SVGAGI (reference sequence). The CDR3 is CASSTGALQETQYF. The CDR3 coding sequence is TGTGCCAGCAGCACCGGGGCCCTCCAAGAGACCCAGTACTTC.

This clonotype showed up just a few times. The DNA for the CDR3 is TGTGCCAGCAGCCCAAACCAGGGGGGCACTGAAGCTTTCTTT. Protein sequence: CASSPNQGGTEAFF. This sequence joins TRBV7-3 and TRBJ1-1, with TRBD1 matching over 7 bases. In germline, CDR1 is SGHTA, CDR2 FQGTGA. V shed 5 bases, J shed 4 bases, and the junction held 7 bases outside the gene matches. The CDR3 contains 14 residues.

This clonotype has ten or more counts. The rearrangement uses TRBV6-5 and TRBJ1-1; 7 bases are a match to TRBD1. Germline loops: CDR1 MNHEY, CDR2 SVGAGI. The CDR3 is 13 residues long. Losses at the gene ends were 5 bases for V and 8 bases for J; bases not matched to a gene: 8. Written as DNA, the CDR3 is TGTGCCAGCAGTCGCGACAGGGTAAAGGAAGCTTTCTTT. Protein sequence: CASSRDRVKEAFF.

This clonotype turned up a few times. The chain has TRBV12-3 or TRBV12-4 and TRBJ1-6, with TRBD1 as a possible D gene (5 bases). The CDR3 covers 14 residues. The ends were cut back, 6 bases at V and 7 bases at J, with 13 bases in the middle. The CDR3 spells CASRPTGQNSPLHF. The DNA of the CDR3 is TGTGCCAGCAGGCCTACGGGGCAAAATTCACCCCTCCACTTT.

The chain uses TRBV10-1 and TRBJ2-7; 8 bases are shared with TRBD1. V shed 3 bases and J 5 bases; nucleotides not matched to a gene: 9. Germline CDR1 reads WNHNN; CDR2 reads SYGVQD (reference sequence). The length of the CDR3 is 15 residues. The CDR3: CASSDRQGNIHEQYF. CDR3 sequence (DNA): TGCGCCAGCAGTGACCGACAGGGGAATATACACGAGCAGTACTTC.

This clonotype was found a few times. Here the CDR3 reads CSARIRSSYNSPLHF. In nucleotides, the CDR3 is TGCAGTGCTAGAATCCGGAGCTCCTATAATTCACCCCTCCACTTT. V gene TRBV20-1 combines with J gene TRBJ1-6; D gene ambiguous. The germline V gene has CDR1 DFQATT and CDR2 SNEGSKA (reference sequence). CDR3 length equals 15 residues. The V and J ends lost 2 bases and 0 bases respectively, with 8 bases between them.

In its sample, this clonotype was seen many times. This chain links TRBV20-1 with TRBJ1-6; TRBD1 is a possible D gene (5 bases). Germline V lookup: CDR1 DFQATT, CDR2 SNEGSKA (reference sequence). This CDR3 spans 15 amino acids. The germline V and J ends were trimmed by 1 base and 5 bases, with 12 bases remaining between them. The CDR3 loop reads CSARVAGRDNSPLHF. Written as DNA, the CDR3 is TGCAGTGCTAGAGTGGCAGGGAGGGATAATTCACCCCTCCACTTT.

The chain is built from TRBV7-2 and TRBJ2-3; D is unclear. CDR1 SGHTA and CDR2 FQGNSA come from the germline V gene. The CDR3 is 14 residues long. The V end was cut by 6 bases, the J end by 4 bases, with 14 bases between. CDR3 loop: CASSPTLKADTQYF. The CDR3 DNA is TGTGCCAGCAGTCCGACCTTGAAGGCAGATACGCAGTATTTT.

This clonotype showed up just a few times. The gene calls are TRBV7-9 and TRBJ1-2, with D possibly being TRBD1 (5 bases). Looked up from germline, CDR1 is SEHNR and CDR2 is FQNEAQ (reference sequence). The CDR3 length is 14 residues. V was pared by 1 base and J by 4 bases, with 10 bases between. CDR3 nucleotide sequence: TGTGCCAGCAGCTTAGAGGGACCTTTCTATGGCTACACCTTC. This encodes CASSLEGPFYGYTF.

This clonotype was found a few times. This rearrangement joins TRBV12-3 or TRBV12-4 to TRBJ2-5, with 8 nucleotides matching TRBD1. This CDR3 spans 16 amino acids. The ends lost 6 bases at V and 5 bases at J; junction bases unmatched: 14. The CDR3 is CASRPPQGAEEETQYF. The DNA for the CDR3 is TGTGCCAGCAGACCTCCTCAGGGGGCGGAGGAGGAGACCCAGTACTTC.

This clonotype was seen more than once but under ten times. CDR3 bases: TGTGCCAGCAGTTACTCGGCGGTCTGGGGCACAGATACGCAGTATTTT. It translates to CASSYSAVWGTDTQYF. The V call is TRBV6-5, the J call TRBJ2-3, with D unresolved. V was pared by 0 bases and J by 1 base, with 11 bases between. Looked up from germline, CDR1 is MNHEY and CDR2 is SVGAGI. CDR3 length equals 16 residues.

This chain connects TRBV7-2 to TRBJ2-7, with TRBD1 matching 8 bases. After removal of 5 bases from V and 6 bases from J, the junction contained 3 bases not matched to a gene. The V gene's germline CDR1 is SGHTA and CDR2 FQGNSA. This CDR3 spans 12 amino acids. The CDR3 sequence is CASSADRGEQYV. The CDR3 region has the DNA TGTGCCAGCAGCGCCGACAGGGGCGAGCAGTACGTC.

The sample holds many counts of this clonotype. The chain recombines TRBV20-1 with TRBJ1-5; the match to TRBD1 covers 7 bases. In germline, CDR1 is DFQATT, CDR2 SNEGSKA (reference sequence). After removal of 0 bases from V and 0 bases from J, the junction contained 8 bases not matched to a gene. This CDR3 comprises 17 residues. The CDR3 reads CSARETQGGYSNQPQHF. The CDR3 DNA reads as TGCAGTGCTAGAGAGACCCAGGGGGGGTATAGCAATCAGCCCCAGCATTTT.

In its sample, this clonotype was seen a few times. CDR3 residues: CASSLNRQGGGTGELFF. In nucleotides, the CDR3 is TGTGCCAGCAGCTTAAATCGGCAGGGGGGTGGCACCGGGGAGCTGTTTTTT. The J gene is TRBJ2-2, the V gene TRBV7-6; D possibly corresponds to TRBD1 (7 bases). This CDR3 contains 17 residues. Germline V CDR1 and CDR2: SGHVS, FNYEAQ. Trimming shortened V by 2 bases and J by 4 bases, and 17 bases separated the two germline ends.